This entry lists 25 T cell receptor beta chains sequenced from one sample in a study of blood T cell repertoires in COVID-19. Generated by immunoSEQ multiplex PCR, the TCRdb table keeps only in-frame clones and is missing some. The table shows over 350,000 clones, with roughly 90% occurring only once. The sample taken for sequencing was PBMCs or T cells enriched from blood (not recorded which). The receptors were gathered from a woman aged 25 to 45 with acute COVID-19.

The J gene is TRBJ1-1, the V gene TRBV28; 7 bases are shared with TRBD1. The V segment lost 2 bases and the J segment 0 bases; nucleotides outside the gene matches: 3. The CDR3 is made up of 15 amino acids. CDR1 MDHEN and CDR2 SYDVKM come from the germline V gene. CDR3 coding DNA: TGTGCCAGCAGTTTACCGGGACAGCTGAACACTGAAGCTTTCTTT. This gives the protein CASSLPGQLNTEAFF.

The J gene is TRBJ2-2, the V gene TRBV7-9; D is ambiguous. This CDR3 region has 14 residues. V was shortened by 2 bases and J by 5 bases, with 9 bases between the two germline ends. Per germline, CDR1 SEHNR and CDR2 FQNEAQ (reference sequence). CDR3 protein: CASSLMPGTGELFF. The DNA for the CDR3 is TGTGCCAGCAGCTTAATGCCAGGAACCGGGGAGCTGTTTTTT.

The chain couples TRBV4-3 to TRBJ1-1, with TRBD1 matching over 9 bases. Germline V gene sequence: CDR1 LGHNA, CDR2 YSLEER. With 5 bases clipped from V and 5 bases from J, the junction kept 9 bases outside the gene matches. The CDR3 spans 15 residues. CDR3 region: CASSYDRGGRTEAFF. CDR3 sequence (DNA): TGCGCCAGCAGCTACGACAGGGGGGGGAGGACTGAAGCTTTCTTT.

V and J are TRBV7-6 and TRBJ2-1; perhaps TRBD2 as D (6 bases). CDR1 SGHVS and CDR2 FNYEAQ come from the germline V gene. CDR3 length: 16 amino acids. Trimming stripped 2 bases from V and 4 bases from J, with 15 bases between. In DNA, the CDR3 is TGTGCCAGCAGCTTATCTAGGCGGGGCGATTACAATGAGCAGTTCTTC. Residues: CASSLSRRGDYNEQFF.

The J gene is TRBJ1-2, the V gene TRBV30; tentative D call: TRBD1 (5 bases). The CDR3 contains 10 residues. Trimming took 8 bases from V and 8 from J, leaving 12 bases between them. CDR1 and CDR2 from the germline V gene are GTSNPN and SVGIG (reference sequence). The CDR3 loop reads CAGSRAGYTF. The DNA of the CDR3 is TGTGCCGGGTCCAGGGCCGGCTACACCTTC.

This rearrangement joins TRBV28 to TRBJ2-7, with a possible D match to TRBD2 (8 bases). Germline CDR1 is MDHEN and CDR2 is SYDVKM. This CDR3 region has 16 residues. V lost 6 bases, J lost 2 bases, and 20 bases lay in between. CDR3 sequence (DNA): TGTGCCAGCAGGGCAGGGGGTAGCGGGGACGCCTACGAGCAGTACTTC. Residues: CASRAGGSGDAYEQYF.

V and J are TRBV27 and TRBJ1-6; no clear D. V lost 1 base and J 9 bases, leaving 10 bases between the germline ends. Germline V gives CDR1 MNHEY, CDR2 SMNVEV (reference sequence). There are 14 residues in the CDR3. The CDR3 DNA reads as TGTGCCAGCAGTTTATGGCACACCAGTTCACCCCTCCACTTT. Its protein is CASSLWHTSSPLHF.

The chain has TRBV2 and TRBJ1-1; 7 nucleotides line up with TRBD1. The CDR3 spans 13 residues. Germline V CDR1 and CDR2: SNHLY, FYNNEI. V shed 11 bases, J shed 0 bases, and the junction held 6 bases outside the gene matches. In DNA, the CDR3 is TGTGCCGGAGGACAGGAGGTGAACACTGAAGCTTTCTTT. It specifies CAGGQEVNTEAFF.

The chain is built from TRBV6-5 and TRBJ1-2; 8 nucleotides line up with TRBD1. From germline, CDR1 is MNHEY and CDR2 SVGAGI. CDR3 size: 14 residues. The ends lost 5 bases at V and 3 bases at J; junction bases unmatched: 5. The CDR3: CASSPRTGYYGYTF. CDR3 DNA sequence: TGTGCCAGCAGTCCCCGGACAGGGTACTATGGCTACACCTTC.

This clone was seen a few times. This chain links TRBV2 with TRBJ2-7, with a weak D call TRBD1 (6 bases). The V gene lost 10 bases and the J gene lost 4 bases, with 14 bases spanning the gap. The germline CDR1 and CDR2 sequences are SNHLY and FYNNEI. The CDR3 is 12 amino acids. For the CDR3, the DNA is TGTGCCATTGGGACAAACAAATACGAGCAGTACTTC. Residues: CAIGTNKYEQYF.

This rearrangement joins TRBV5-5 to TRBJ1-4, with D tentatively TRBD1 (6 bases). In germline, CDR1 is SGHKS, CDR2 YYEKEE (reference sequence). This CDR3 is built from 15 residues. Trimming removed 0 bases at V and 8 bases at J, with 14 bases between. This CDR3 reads CASSLDGQRMEKLFF. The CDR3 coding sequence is TGTGCCAGCAGCTTGGATGGACAGCGAATGGAAAAACTGTTTTTT.

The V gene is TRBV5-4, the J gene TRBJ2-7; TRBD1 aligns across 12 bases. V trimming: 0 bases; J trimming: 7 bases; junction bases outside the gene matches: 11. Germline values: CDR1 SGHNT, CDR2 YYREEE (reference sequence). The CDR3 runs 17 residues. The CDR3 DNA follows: TGTGCCAGCAGCTTGGGCGGGGTGGGACAGGGGGCCGATGAGCAGTACTTC. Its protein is CASSLGGVGQGADEQYF.

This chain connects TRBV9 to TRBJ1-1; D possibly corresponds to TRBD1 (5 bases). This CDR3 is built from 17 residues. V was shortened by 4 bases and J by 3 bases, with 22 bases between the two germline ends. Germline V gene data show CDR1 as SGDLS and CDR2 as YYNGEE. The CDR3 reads CASSPRGVGTPYTEAFF. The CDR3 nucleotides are TGTGCCAGCAGCCCGCGGGGGGTTGGGACCCCTTACACTGAAGCTTTCTTT.

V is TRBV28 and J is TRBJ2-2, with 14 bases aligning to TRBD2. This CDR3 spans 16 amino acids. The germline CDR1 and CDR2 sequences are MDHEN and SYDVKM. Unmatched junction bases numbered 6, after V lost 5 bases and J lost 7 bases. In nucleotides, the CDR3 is TGTGCCAGCAGTATGGGACTAGCGGGGGCCGGCGGGGAGCTGTTTTTT. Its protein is CASSMGLAGAGGELFF. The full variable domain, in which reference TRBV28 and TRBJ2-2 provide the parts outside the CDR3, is DVKVTQSSRYLVKRTGEKVFLECVQDMDHENMFWYRQDPGLGLRLIYFSYDVKMKEKGDIPEGYSVSREKKERFSLILESASTNQTSMYLCASSMGLAGAGGELFFGEGSRLTVL.

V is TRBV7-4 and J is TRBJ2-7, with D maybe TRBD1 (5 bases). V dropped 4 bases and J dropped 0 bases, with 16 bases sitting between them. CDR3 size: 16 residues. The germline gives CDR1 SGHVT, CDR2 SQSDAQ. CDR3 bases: TGTGCCAGCAGCTCAACTTACAGGCTATCCTCCTACGAGCAGTACTTC. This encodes CASSSTYRLSSYEQYF.

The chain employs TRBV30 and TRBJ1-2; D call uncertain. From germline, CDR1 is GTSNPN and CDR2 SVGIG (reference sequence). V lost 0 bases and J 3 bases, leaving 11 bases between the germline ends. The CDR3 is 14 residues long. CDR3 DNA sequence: TGTGCCTGGAGTGTACTACAATTTGACTATGGCTACACCTTC. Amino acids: CAWSVLQFDYGYTF. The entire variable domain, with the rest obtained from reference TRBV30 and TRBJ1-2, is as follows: SQTIHQWPATLVQPVGSPLSLECTVEGTSNPNLYWYRQAAGRGLQLLFYSVGIGQISSEVPQNLSASRPQDRQFILSSKKLLLSDSGFYLCAWSVLQFDYGYTFGSGTRLTVV.

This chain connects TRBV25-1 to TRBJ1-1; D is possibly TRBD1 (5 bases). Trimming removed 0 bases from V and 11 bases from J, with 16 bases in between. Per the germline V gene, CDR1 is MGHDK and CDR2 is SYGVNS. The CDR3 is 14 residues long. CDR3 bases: TGTGCCAGCAGTGAATATAAGGCGGGGGGTAAGGCTTTCTTT. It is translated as CASSEYKAGGKAFF.

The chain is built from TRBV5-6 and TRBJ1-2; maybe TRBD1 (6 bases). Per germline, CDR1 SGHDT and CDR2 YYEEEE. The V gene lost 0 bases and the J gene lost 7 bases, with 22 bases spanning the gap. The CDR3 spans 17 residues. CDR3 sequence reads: CASSLGRRTGREAGYTF. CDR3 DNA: TGTGCCAGCAGCTTGGGGCGTAGAACAGGGAGGGAGGCTGGCTACACCTTC. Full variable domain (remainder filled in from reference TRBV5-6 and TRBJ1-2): DAGVTQSPTHLIKTRGQQVTLRCSPKSGHDTVSWYQQALGQGPQFIFQYYEEEERQRGNFPDRFSGHQFPNYSSELNVNALLLGDSALYLCASSLGRRTGREAGYTFGSGTRLTVV.

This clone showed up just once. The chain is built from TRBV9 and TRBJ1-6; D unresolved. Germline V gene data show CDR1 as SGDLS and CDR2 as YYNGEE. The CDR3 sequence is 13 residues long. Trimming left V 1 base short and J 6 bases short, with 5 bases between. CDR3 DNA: TGTGCCAGCAGCGTATATTCTAATTCACCCCTCCACTTT. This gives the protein CASSVYSNSPLHF.

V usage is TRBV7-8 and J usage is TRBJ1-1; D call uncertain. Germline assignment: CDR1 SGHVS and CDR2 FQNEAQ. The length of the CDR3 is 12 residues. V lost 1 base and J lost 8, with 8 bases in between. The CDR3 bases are TGTGCCAGCAGCTTAGTTACCGGGGAAGCTTTCTTT. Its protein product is CASSLVTGEAFF.

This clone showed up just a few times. The CDR3: CAIRGTGESPLHF. The DNA of the CDR3 is TGTGCCATCCGCGGGACAGGGGAATCACCCCTCCACTTT. This chain uses TRBV10-3 with TRBJ1-6; 10 nucleotides line up with TRBD1. The V gene end was trimmed by 8 bases and the J gene end by 10 bases; junction bases not matched to a gene: 5. Germline V CDR1 and CDR2: ENHRY, SYGVKD. The CDR3 totals 13 residues.

CDR3 amino acids: CASSQEGSGGSDTQYF. The CDR3 DNA is TGTGCCAGCAGCCAAGAGGGTAGCGGGGGCTCAGATACGCAGTATTTT. V and J are TRBV3-1 (or the pseudogene TRBV3-2) and TRBJ2-3; TRBD2 matches at 9 bases. J was trimmed by 4 bases and V by 0 bases; bases with no gene match: 5. Germline CDR1 reads LGHDT; CDR2 reads YNNKEL (reference sequence). This CDR3 contains 16 residues.

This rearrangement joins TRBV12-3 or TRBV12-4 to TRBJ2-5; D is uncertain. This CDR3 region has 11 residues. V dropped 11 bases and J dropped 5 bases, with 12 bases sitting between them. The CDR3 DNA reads TGTGCCGTAGGATACGGGGAGACCCAGTACTTC. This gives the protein CAVGYGETQYF.

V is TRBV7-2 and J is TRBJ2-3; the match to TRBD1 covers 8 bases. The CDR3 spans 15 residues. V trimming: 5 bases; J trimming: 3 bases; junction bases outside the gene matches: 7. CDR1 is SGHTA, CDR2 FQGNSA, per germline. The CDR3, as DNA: TGTGCCAGCAGCCCTGGACAGGGTGTGACAGATACGCAGTATTTT. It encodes CASSPGQGVTDTQYF.

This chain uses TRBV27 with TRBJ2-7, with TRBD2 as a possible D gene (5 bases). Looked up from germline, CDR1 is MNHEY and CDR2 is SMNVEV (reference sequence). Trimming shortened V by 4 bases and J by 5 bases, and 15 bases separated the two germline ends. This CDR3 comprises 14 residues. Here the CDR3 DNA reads TGTGCCAGCAGTTCCCGGGGAGAGTACAACGAGCAGTACTTC. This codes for CASSSRGEYNEQYF.